The T cell receptor beta chain described here comes from a study of shared clonotypes between healthy human individuals. For every subset, genomic DNA was evenly distributed across several immunoSEQ plates. Assay used: immunoSEQ multiplex PCR; TCRdb lists only in-frame clones, some missing. This table holds a few million clones, about nine tenths found once. J lost 2 bases, V lost 5 bases, and 5 bases had no gene match. This CDR3 has 14 residues. Germline CDR1 MDHEN, CDR2 SYDVKM. With regard to this clone: The same CDR3 arises from other DNA sequences in this sample as well.

The receptor comes from a man in his late teens or twenties in good health. Some clones in this sample may be carry-over from other donors' samples. The gene calls are TRBV28 and TRBJ2-7; TRBD2 aligns across 8 bases. The source material was naive CD4+ T cells from PBMCs. Subset specified: CD45RA+ positively selected. CDR3 in amino acids: CASSTAGGTYEQYF. The CDR3 DNA reads TGTGCCAGCAGTACCGCGGGAGGCACCTACGAGCAGTACTTC. Full variable domain (remainder filled in from reference TRBV28 and TRBJ2-7): DVKVTQSSRYLVKRTGEKVFLECVQDMDHENMFWYRQDPGLGLRLIYFSYDVKMKEKGDIPEGYSVSREKKERFSLILESASTNQTSMYLCASSTAGGTYEQYFGPGTRLTVT.